This T cell receptor beta chain was captured by sequencing in a study of cytomegalovirus exposure and HLA in healthy donors. Primers included in the PCR were 60 Vbeta and 13 Jbeta primers. Repertoires were generated with immunoSEQ multiplex PCR, while TCRdb's copy carries only in-frame clones and drops some. The table lists 120,000 to 150,000 clones, 60% to 80% of them singletons. With regard to this clone: Its antigen remains unidentified. Other DNA sequences in this specimen translate into the identical CDR3.

Trimming stripped 4 bases from V and 4 bases from J, with 11 bases between. The germline gives CDR1 MGHRA, CDR2 YSYEKL. This CDR3 has 14 amino acids. Study conclusions and caveats: Previously analyzed data showed that most TCR beta V segments were productive at a frequency of about 87% or about 30%. Per a later analysis, 18,000 or so TCR beta sequences showed association with HLA alleles at 0.05 false discovery rate. A cluster of highly shared sequence variants was likely a sequencing artifact. One variant, a missense change in DCLRE1C, was linked in a later analysis to TCR beta V- and J-gene trimming.

The TCR was taken from a woman in her forties or fifties in good health and CMV-seronegative. The J gene is TRBJ2-1, the V gene TRBV4-1; the D gene is possibly TRBD1 (5 bases). The sequenced sample consisted of PBMCs. CDR3 DNA sequence: TGCGCCAGCAGCCCACGGCAGGGATACAATGAGCAGTTCTTC. This codes for CASSPRQGYNEQFF.